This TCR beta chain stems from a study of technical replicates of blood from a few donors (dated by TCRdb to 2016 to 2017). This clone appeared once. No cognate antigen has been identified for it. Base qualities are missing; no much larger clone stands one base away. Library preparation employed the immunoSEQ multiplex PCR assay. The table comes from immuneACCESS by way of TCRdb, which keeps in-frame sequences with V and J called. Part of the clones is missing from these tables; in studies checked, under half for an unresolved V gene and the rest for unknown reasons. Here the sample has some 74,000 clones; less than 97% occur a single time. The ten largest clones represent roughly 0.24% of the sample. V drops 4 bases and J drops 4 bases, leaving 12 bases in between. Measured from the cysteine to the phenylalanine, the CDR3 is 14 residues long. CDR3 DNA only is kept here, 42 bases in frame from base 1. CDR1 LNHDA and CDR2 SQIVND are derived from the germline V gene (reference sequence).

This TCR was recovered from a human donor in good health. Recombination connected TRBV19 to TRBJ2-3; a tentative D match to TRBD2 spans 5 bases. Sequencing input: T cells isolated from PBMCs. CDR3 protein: CASSNGETADTQYF. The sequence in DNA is TGTGCCAGTAGTAACGGGGAAACCGCAGATACGCAGTATTTT.